The present entry profiles one TCR beta chain with its context. No antigen is known for it. The sample holds no much larger clone one base away, and base qualities are not on file. The CDR3 regions of human TCRbeta chains were subjected to immunosequencing. Regarding the original processing steps: TCRs in the repertoires were matched against a reference library of SARS-CoV-2-specific TCRs that had been generated with the MIRA antigen-specificity platform. Breadth meant the fraction of unique TCRs that were SARS-CoV-2-associated, whereas depth meant the fraction of total T cells that were SARS-CoV-2-associated. Using the MIRA data, each spike-specific TCR was mapped to the spike region that the TCR reacts to and placed in a CD4 or CD8 class. Log10-transformed breadth and depth values were compared by one-way ANOVA with Sidak's multiple comparisons tests. Imported from immuneACCESS, the table was reduced by TCRdb to in-frame sequences with V and J called. These copies leave out some clones; in studies compared against another copy, an unresolved V gene accounts for under half, and the cause of the remainder is not known. The V and J calls and the clone size are those of that table, but D and trimming were determined from the DNA. This sample is represented by more than 95,000 clones; over 90% of them were singletons. The ten largest clones take up approximately 5% of the sample.

The record originates from a study of T cell responses to AZD1222 COVID-19 vaccine (dated by TCRdb to the early 2020s). About the investigation overall: AZD1222 recipients given second doses at about 4 weeks or at about 12 weeks were pooled, since spike-specific TCR depth and breadth were not found to differ between the two schedules. TCR sequencing was performed for about 250 trial participants, of whom about 200 were given two doses of AZD1222 and approximately 25 were given two doses of MenACWY control vaccine. Trial participants were enrolled into age subgroups of 18-55, 56-69 and 70-plus years, which contained about 150, 27 and 61 TCR-sequenced participants, respectively. Here is what the overall study found, with its caveats: Spike-specific TCR breadth and depth rose significantly after two AZD1222 doses compared with day 0 and with MenACWY recipients. The vaccine-associated CD4 TCRs covered the entire spike protein, and the dominant responses fell in regions 160-218 and 743-854. Because no day 14 peak-response samples were available, repertoires were characterized only after the peak T cell response. Most participants were white British and females outnumbered males, and the authors suggested that clonal diversity may have been underestimated. Reportedly, close to half of the unique spike-specific TCRs recognized epitopes lying outside the regions that are mutated in the B.1.351 and B.1.1.7 variants. The 56-69-year group was small, and its depth increase did not reach significance, likely because of low power. Only five to seven AZD1222 recipients were SARS-CoV-2 seropositive at baseline, limiting conclusions about previously exposed vaccinees.

V ends up 4 bases short and J 3 bases short, with an unmatched junction base count of 7. The CDR3 has 17 amino acids, counting the end cysteine and phenylalanine. The sequence is cut down to CDR3 DNA, 51 bases in frame from base 1. From the germline V gene, CDR1 is SGHRS and CDR2 is YFSETQ. The sample's time point label, decoded: baseline before first vaccination. Samples from vaccinated people were obtained from the UK trials COV001 and COV002, which included a single-blind randomized controlled phase 2/3 trial of AZD1222 (ChAdOx1 nCoV-19) in healthy adults. Trial participant PBMC samples were collected at day 0 and day 28 after the second dose for TCRbeta chain sequencing.

The TCR was taken from an adult in good health. The sample here was peripheral blood, taken on day 0 of AZD1222 vaccination. This chain is built from TRBV5-1 and TRBJ2-3, with 14 bases in between that match TRBD2. The base sequence is TGCGCCAGCAGCGTCGGGACTAGCGGGAGAGATACAGATACGCAGTATTTT. Its protein product is CASSVGTSGRDTDTQYF. The entire variable domain, with the stretches around the CDR3 drawn from the reference TRBV5-1 and TRBJ2-3 proteins, is KAGVTQTPRYLIKTRGQQVTLSCSPISGHRSVSWYQQTPGQGLQFLFEYFSETQRNKGNFPGRFSGRQFSNSRSEMNVSTLELGDSALYLCASSVGTSGRDTDTQYFGPGTRLTVL.